Listed below are T cell receptor beta chains from one sample, sequenced in a study of CD8 T cells in Susac syndrome. TCRdb processed the immunoSEQ multiplex PCR reads anew with MiXCR; each CDR3 protein has one entry. Here the sample spans a few hundred thousand distinct CDR3 sequences, around 93% being singletons. The sequencing input was CD4+ T cells from PBMCs. The origin of the receptors is a human donor with multiple sclerosis. Both conserved end residues are part of each CDR3. The D gene is left open where the match is weak. Only some rows state a clone size, as once, few, many or a class for expanded clones.

d_gene: -
abundance: -
j_gene: TRBJ1-2
v_gene: TRBV5-1
CDR3aa: CASSLEFGRRSYGYTF
CDR3nt: TGCGCCAGCAGCTTGGAATTCGGGCGTCGGAGCTATGGCTACACCTTC

d_gene: TRBD1
abundance: -
j_gene: TRBJ1-2
v_gene: TRBV12-5
CDR3aa: CASGLRVTGMRYTF
CDR3nt: TGTGCTAGTGGTCTCCGGGTGACAGGGATGCGCTACACCTTC

d_gene: -
abundance: -
j_gene: TRBJ2-7
v_gene: TRBV5-1
CDR3aa: CASSSTGTSYEQYF
CDR3nt: TGCGCCAGCAGTTCCACAGGAACTTCCTACGAGCAGTACTTC

d_gene: -
abundance: once
j_gene: TRBJ2-7
v_gene: TRBV3-1
CDR3aa: CASSQVTTGFEQYF
CDR3nt: TGTGCCAGCAGCCAAGTTACTACGGGGTTTGAGCAGTACTTC

d_gene: TRBD1
abundance: -
j_gene: TRBJ2-4
v_gene: TRBV9
CDR3aa: CASSAGQGGNIQYF
CDR3nt: TGTGCCAGCAGCGCGGGACAGGGAGGGAACATTCAGTACTTC

d_gene: TRBD1
abundance: -
j_gene: TRBJ2-1
v_gene: TRBV6-5
CDR3aa: CASHRGTGPHEQFF
CDR3nt: TGTGCCAGCCACCGCGGGACAGGGCCCCATGAGCAGTTCTTC

d_gene: TRBD2
abundance: -
j_gene: TRBJ2-5
v_gene: TRBV30
CDR3aa: CAVKKGGGGFQETQYF
CDR3nt: TGTGCCGTGAAGAAAGGTGGCGGGGGTTTCCAAGAGACCCAGTACTTC

d_gene: TRBD1
abundance: -
j_gene: TRBJ1-2
v_gene: TRBV4-2
CDR3aa: CASSQDSGGEGGYTF
CDR3nt: TGTGCCAGCAGCCAAGATTCAGGGGGCGAGGGTGGCTACACCTTC

d_gene: TRBD1
abundance: -
j_gene: TRBJ2-5
v_gene: TRBV29-1
CDR3aa: CSVTGTGGETQYF
CDR3nt: TGCAGCGTCACCGGGACAGGGGGGGAGACCCAGTACTTC

d_gene: -
abundance: -
j_gene: TRBJ1-2
v_gene: TRBV27
CDR3aa: CASSPSGAYGYTF
CDR3nt: TGTGCCAGCAGTCCGTCGGGGGCCTATGGCTACACCTTC

d_gene: TRBD2
abundance: -
j_gene: TRBJ2-5
v_gene: TRBV30
CDR3aa: CAWSAGLGLSQYF
CDR3nt: TGTGCCTGGAGTGCGGGACTAGGTCTATCCCAGTACTTC

d_gene: -
abundance: -
j_gene: TRBJ1-1
v_gene: TRBV28
CDR3aa: CASSPATNTEAFF
CDR3nt: TGTGCCAGCAGTCCTGCTACGAACACTGAAGCTTTCTTT

d_gene: -
abundance: once
j_gene: TRBJ1-5
v_gene: TRBV3-1
CDR3aa: CASSQGLGSQPQHF
CDR3nt: TGTGCCAGCAGCCAAGGTTTGGGTAGTCAGCCCCAGCATTTT

d_gene: -
abundance: -
j_gene: TRBJ2-7
v_gene: TRBV11-2
CDR3aa: CASSLDPDRNYEQYF
CDR3nt: TGTGCCAGCAGCTTAGACCCCGACAGGAACTACGAGCAGTACTTC

d_gene: -
abundance: -
j_gene: TRBJ2-5
v_gene: TRBV12-3/TRBV12-4
CDR3aa: CASSTGVQETQYF
CDR3nt: TGTGCCAGCAGCACGGGGGTACAAGAGACCCAGTACTTC

d_gene: TRBD1
abundance: once
j_gene: TRBJ2-3
v_gene: TRBV29-1
CDR3aa: CSVDRGQGVDTQYF
CDR3nt: TGCAGCGTTGACAGGGGACAGGGGGTAGATACGCAGTATTTT